The 20 T cell receptor beta chains below come from one sample, sequenced in a study of T-cell reconstitution after alpha-beta-depleted transplantation in children. The authors prepared the TCRbeta library with unique molecular identifiers. TCRdb passed the PCR reads through MiXCR, listing each CDR3 protein once. The sample lists approximately 520,000 distinct CDR3 sequences, around a third occurring once. The sequencing used PBMCs from the stem cell graft donor, collected from the stem cell graft. The source is a human donor who donated a stem cell graft to a child with aplastic anemia.

This clonotype was seen ten or more times. This chain links TRBV12-3 or TRBV12-4 with TRBJ2-7, with a weak D call TRBD1 (6 bases). The CDR3 runs 13 residues. Trimming pared 5 bases from V and 3 bases from J, leaving 11 bases between. The CDR3 DNA reads TGTGCCAGCAGTCAAGACAGGAACTACGAGCAGTACTTC. It translates to CASSQDRNYEQYF.

V and J are TRBV5-1 and TRBJ2-2, with D tentatively TRBD2 (5 bases). Germline V gene lookup returns CDR1 SGHRS and CDR2 YFSETQ. V lost 3 bases to trimming and J lost 7 bases, with 16 bases between them. The CDR3 has 15 residues. CDR3 residues: CASSSVEAPGGELFF. DNA of the CDR3: TGCGCCAGCAGCTCTGTGGAGGCCCCGGGCGGGGAGCTGTTTTTT. Using reference TRBV5-1 and TRBJ2-2 for the parts outside the CDR3, the full variable domain is KAGVTQTPRYLIKTRGQQVTLSCSPISGHRSVSWYQQTPGQGLQFLFEYFSETQRNKGNFPGRFSGRQFSNSRSEMNVSTLELGDSALYLCASSSVEAPGGELFFGEGSRLTVL.

This clonotype turned up a few times. The chain couples TRBV30 to TRBJ2-1, with D possibly being TRBD2 (5 bases). This CDR3 has 14 residues. CDR1 and CDR2 (germline): GTSNPN, SVGIG (reference sequence). V lost 3 bases and J 8 bases, leaving 17 bases between the germline ends. CDR3 nucleotide sequence: TGTGCCTGGAGGAGCGGTGGTAGCGTACATGAGCAGTTCTTC. Protein product: CAWRSGGSVHEQFF. The full variable domain, completed using reference TRBV30 and TRBJ2-1, is SQTIHQWPATLVQPVGSPLSLECTVEGTSNPNLYWYRQAAGRGLQLLFYSVGIGQISSEVPQNLSASRPQDRQFILSSKKLLLSDSGFYLCAWRSGGSVHEQFFGPGTRLTVL.

This chain uses TRBV29-1 with TRBJ2-1; the match to TRBD2 covers 7 bases. Germline lookup yields CDR1 SQVTM and CDR2 ANQGSEA. This CDR3 region has 14 residues. V was pared by 4 bases and J by 0 bases, with 3 bases of the junction left unmatched. CDR3 loop: CSVGRGSSYNEQFF. The CDR3 DNA reads as TGCAGCGTTGGTCGCGGGAGCTCCTACAATGAGCAGTTCTTC.

This rearrangement joins TRBV7-2 to TRBJ2-5; TRBD2 aligns across 12 bases. CDR1 and CDR2 (germline): SGHTA, FQGNSA. Germline trimming cut 4 bases from V and 2 bases from J; bases unmatched to any gene: 8. The CDR3 has 17 amino acids. The CDR3 coding sequence is TGTGCCAGCAGCTCCGGACTAGCGGGACGCCTACAAGAGACCCAGTACTTC. Its translation is CASSSGLAGRLQETQYF.

The genes are TRBV5-1 and TRBJ2-2; the match to TRBD2 covers 7 bases. The CDR3 is made up of 16 amino acids. CDR1 is SGHRS and CDR2 is YFSETQ in the germline V gene. The trim removed 0 bases at V and 6 bases at J, leaving 8 bases unmatched. The chain's CDR3 is CASSLGLAGGAGELFF. The CDR3 DNA reads TGCGCCAGCAGCTTGGGTTTAGCGGGCGGTGCCGGGGAGCTGTTTTTT.

The rearrangement links TRBV4-3 to TRBJ1-4; D gene uncertain. The CDR3 length is 15 residues. Per germline, CDR1 LGHNA and CDR2 YSLEER. V lost 1 base to trimming and J lost 6 bases, with 12 bases between them. In DNA, the CDR3 is TGCGCCAGCAGCCAAGGGTCCGGGATGGATGAAAAACTGTTTTTT. It yields the protein CASSQGSGMDEKLFF.

This clonotype turned up a few times. The rearrangement joins TRBV20-1 to TRBJ2-5; the D gene is possibly TRBD2 (5 bases). The germline V gene encodes CDR1 DFQATT and CDR2 SNEGSKA (reference sequence). Trimming shortened V by 6 bases and J by 9 bases, and 23 bases separated the two germline ends. This CDR3 comprises 14 residues. The CDR3 sequence: CSANSPGSKRAQYF. The CDR3 DNA follows: TGCAGTGCCAACTCTCCGGGATCGAAGAGGGCCCAGTACTTC.

The chain has TRBV15 and TRBJ2-3, with D hard to call. This CDR3 has 14 amino acids. Trimming removed 0 bases from V and 4 bases from J, with 8 bases in between. Germline-derived CDR1 and CDR2 are LNHNV and YYDKDF (reference sequence). Here the CDR3 reads CATSRDTPPDTQYF. CDR3 nucleotides: TGTGCCACCAGCAGAGATACTCCTCCAGATACGCAGTATTTT.

This chain joins TRBV11-2 and TRBJ1-6; D perhaps matches TRBD1 (5 bases). The V and J ends lost 1 base and 2 bases respectively, with 15 bases between them. The CDR3 totals 18 residues. The germline V gene encodes CDR1 SGHAT and CDR2 FQNNGV. CDR3 residues: CASSLGGYATTYNSPLHF. The CDR3 DNA reads TGTGCCAGCAGCTTAGGGGGCTACGCGACAACCTATAATTCACCCCTCCACTTT.

The table lists this clonotype with a few counts. The J gene is TRBJ1-2, the V gene TRBV12-3 or TRBV12-4, with D unclear. Trimming stripped 3 bases from V and 2 bases from J, with 7 bases between. The CDR3 runs 13 residues. DNA for the CDR3: TGTGCCAGCAGTTTCGCGGAGAACTATGGCTACACCTTC. Translating it yields CASSFAENYGYTF.

In its sample, this clonotype was seen a few times. The V call is TRBV20-1, the J call TRBJ2-2; TRBD2 aligns across 8 bases. CDR3 size: 13 residues. The germline V gene has CDR1 DFQATT and CDR2 SNEGSKA (reference sequence). J was trimmed by 6 bases and V by 5 bases; bases with no gene match: 5. Here the CDR3 DNA reads TGCAGTGCTGACGGACTAGCCTCCGGGGAGCTGTTTTTT. It codes for CSADGLASGELFF.

The sample holds one count of this clonotype. This sequence joins TRBV5-4 and TRBJ1-4; D remains ambiguous. The CDR3 is 16 residues long. Germline lookup yields CDR1 SGHNT and CDR2 YYREEE (reference sequence). Trimming left V 0 bases short and J 0 bases short, with 9 bases between. This CDR3 reads CASSLVADATNEKLFF. In DNA, the CDR3 is TGTGCCAGCAGCTTGGTGGCCGACGCAACTAATGAAAAACTGTTTTTT.

This clonotype was counted only a few times. The chain uses TRBV12-3 or TRBV12-4 and TRBJ2-1; the match to TRBD2 covers 8 bases. Unmatched junction bases numbered 8, after V lost 3 bases and J lost 7 bases. The CDR3 extends over 15 amino acids. In DNA form, the CDR3 reads TGTGCCAGCAGTTTTGACGGGAGGGCCGGTAATGAGCAGTTCTTC. Translation gives CASSFDGRAGNEQFF.

This chain uses TRBV12-3 or TRBV12-4 with TRBJ1-1; D is possibly TRBD1 (5 bases). This CDR3 is built from 15 residues. Trimming left V 6 bases short and J 3 bases short, with 17 bases between. CDR3 DNA sequence: TGTGCCAGCAGCCCTTTTGAGGGGTGGGACACTGAAGCTTTCTTT. It translates to CASSPFEGWDTEAFF.

This rearrangement joins TRBV5-1 to TRBJ2-7, with TRBD2 as a possible D gene (6 bases). V was clipped by 4 bases and J by 3 bases, with 17 bases between them. The CDR3 runs to 15 residues. CDR1 SGHRS and CDR2 YFSETQ come from the germline V gene. This CDR3 reads CASSPAGTLDYEQYF. CDR3 nucleotide sequence: TGCGCCAGCAGCCCCGCGGGGACTTTAGACTACGAGCAGTACTTC.

This rearrangement joins TRBV5-4 to TRBJ2-1, with 8 nucleotides matching TRBD2. Germline CDR1 is SGHNT and CDR2 is YYREEE (reference sequence). V was pared by 4 bases and J by 6 bases, with 12 bases of the junction left unmatched. This CDR3 is built from 16 residues. The CDR3, as DNA: TGTGCCAGCAGCCCCCTCAGCGGGAGAAGAATCAATGAGCAGTTCTTC. Translating it yields CASSPLSGRRINEQFF.

The CDR3 nucleotides read TGCAGCGTTTTTCACGATTTTGAAGCTTTCTTT. Protein product: CSVFHDFEAFF. The rearrangement uses TRBV29-1 and TRBJ1-1; D not certain. V was clipped by 5 bases and J by 7 bases, with 11 bases between them. The CDR3 runs to 11 residues. Germline CDR1 reads SQVTM; CDR2 reads ANQGSEA.

The chain has TRBV25-1 and TRBJ1-2; D ambiguous. V was cut by 2 bases and J by 7 bases, with 17 bases left in between. Germline loops: CDR1 MGHDK, CDR2 SYGVNS. This CDR3 has 15 amino acids. The CDR3 DNA follows: TGTGCCAGCAGTGAAAAGGGCAGGATCTTTACTGGCTACACCTTC. Protein product: CASSEKGRIFTGYTF.

This clonotype turned up a few times. This rearrangement joins TRBV7-2 to TRBJ1-1; a weak D match, TRBD1 (6 bases). Germline V gene lookup returns CDR1 SGHTA and CDR2 FQGNSA. V lost 5 bases to trimming and J lost 6 bases, with 19 bases between them. The CDR3 has 15 residues. In nucleotides, the CDR3 is TGTGCCAGCAGCCTGAGACAGGCGCTAGACCCTGAAGCTTTCTTT. Its protein is CASSLRQALDPEAFF.